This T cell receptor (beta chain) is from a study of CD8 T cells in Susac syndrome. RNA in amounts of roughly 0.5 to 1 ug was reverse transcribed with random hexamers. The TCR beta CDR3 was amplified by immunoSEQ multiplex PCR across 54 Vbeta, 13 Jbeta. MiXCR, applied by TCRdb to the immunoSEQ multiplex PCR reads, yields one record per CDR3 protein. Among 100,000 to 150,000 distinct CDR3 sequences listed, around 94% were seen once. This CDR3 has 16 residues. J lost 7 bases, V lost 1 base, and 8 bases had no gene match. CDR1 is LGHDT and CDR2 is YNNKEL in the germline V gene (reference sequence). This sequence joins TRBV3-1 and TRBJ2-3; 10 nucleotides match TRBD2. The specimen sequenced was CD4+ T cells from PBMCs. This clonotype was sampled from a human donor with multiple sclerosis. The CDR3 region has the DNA TGTGCCAGCAGCCAAGTTGCTAGCGGGAGCATAAATACGCAGTATTTT. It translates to CASSQVASGSINTQYF.